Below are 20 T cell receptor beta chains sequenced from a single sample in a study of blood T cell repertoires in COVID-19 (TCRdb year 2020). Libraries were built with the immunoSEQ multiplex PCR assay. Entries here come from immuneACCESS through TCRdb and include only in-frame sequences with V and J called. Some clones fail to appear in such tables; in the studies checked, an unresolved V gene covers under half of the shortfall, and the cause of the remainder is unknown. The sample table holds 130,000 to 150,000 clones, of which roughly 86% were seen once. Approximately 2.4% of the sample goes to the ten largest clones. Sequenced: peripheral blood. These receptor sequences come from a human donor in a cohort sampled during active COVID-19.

The CDR3 sequence: CATSRDRGGGTEAFF. Here the CDR3 DNA reads TGTGCCACCAGCAGAGATCGGGGAGGGGGCACTGAAGCTTTCTTT. This chain uses TRBV15 with TRBJ1-1, with a weak D call TRBD1 (6 bases). Germline-derived CDR1 and CDR2 are LNHNV and YYDKDF (reference sequence). The V gene lost 0 bases and the J gene lost 4 bases, with 12 bases spanning the gap. The CDR3 is 15 residues long.

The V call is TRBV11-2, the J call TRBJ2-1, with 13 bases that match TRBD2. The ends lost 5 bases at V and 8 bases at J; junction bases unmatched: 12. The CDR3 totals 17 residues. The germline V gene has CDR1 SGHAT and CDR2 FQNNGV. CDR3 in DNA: TGTGCCAGCAGCCTTTGGACTAGCGGGGGTGGGGGCGATGAGCAGTTCTTC. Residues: CASSLWTSGGGGDEQFF.

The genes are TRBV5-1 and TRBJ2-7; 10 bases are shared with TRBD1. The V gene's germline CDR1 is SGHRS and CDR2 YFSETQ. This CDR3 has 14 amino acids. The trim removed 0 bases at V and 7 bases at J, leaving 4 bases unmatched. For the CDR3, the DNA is TGCGCCAGCAGCTTGGGACAGGGGGCAAGGGAGCAGTACTTC. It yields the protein CASSLGQGAREQYF. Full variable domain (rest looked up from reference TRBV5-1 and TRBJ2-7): KAGVTQTPRYLIKTRGQQVTLSCSPISGHRSVSWYQQTPGQGLQFLFEYFSETQRNKGNFPGRFSGRQFSNSRSEMNVSTLELGDSALYLCASSLGQGAREQYFGPGTRLTVT.

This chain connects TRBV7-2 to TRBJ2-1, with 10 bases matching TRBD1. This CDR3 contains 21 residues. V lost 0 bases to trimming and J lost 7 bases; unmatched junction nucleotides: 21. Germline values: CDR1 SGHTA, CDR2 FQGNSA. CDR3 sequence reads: CASSLARVGQGNYYLRNEQFF. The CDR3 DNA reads TGTGCCAGCAGCTTAGCCCGGGTGGGACAGGGGAATTACTACTTACGGAATGAGCAGTTCTTC.

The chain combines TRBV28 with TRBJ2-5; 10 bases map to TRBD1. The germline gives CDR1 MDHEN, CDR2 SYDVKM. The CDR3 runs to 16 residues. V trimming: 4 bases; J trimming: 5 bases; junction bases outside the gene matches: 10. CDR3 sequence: CASSSPGTGAWETQYF. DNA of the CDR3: TGTGCCAGCAGTTCCCCCGGGACAGGGGCGTGGGAGACCCAGTACTTC.

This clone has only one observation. The chain's CDR3 is CATSRGVVREKLFF. For the CDR3, the DNA is TGTGCCACCAGCAGAGGTGTGGTTCGGGAAAAACTGTTTTTT. This sequence joins TRBV15 and TRBJ1-4; D is ambiguous. The CDR3 totals 14 residues. CDR1 is LNHNV, CDR2 YYDKDF, per germline (reference sequence). The germline V and J ends were trimmed by 1 base and 8 bases, with 11 bases remaining between them.

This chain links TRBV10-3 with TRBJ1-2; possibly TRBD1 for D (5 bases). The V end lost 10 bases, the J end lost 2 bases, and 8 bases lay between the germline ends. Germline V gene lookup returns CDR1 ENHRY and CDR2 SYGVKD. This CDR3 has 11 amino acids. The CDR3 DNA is TGTGCCACCAGACAGAACTATGGCTACACCTTC. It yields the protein CATRQNYGYTF.

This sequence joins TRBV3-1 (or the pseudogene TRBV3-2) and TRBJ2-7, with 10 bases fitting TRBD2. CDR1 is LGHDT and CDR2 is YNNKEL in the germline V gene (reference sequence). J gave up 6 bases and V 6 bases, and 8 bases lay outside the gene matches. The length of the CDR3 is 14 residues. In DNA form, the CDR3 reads TGTGCCAGCAGTCAGAGCGGGAGGGCCACCGAGCAGTACTTC. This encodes CASSQSGRATEQYF.

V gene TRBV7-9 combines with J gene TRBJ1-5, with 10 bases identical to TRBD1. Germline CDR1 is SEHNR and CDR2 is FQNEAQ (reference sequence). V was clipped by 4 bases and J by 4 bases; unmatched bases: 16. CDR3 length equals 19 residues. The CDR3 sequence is CASSSSGTGVIGENQPQHF. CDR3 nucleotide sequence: TGTGCCAGCAGCTCCTCCGGGACAGGGGTCATTGGGGAAAATCAGCCCCAGCATTTT.

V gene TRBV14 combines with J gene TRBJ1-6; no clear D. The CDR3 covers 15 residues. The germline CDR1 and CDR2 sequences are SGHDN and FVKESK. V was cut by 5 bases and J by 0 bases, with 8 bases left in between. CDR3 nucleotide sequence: TGTGCCAGCAGCATACTAAGCTCCTATAATTCACCCCTCCACTTT. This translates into CASSILSSYNSPLHF.

Here the CDR3 DNA reads TGTGCCTGGAGTCGGGCTAGCGGGGAGACCCAGTACTTC. Translating gives CAWSRASGETQYF. The V and J genes are TRBV30 and TRBJ2-5, with 8 bases matching TRBD2. Trimming removed 2 bases from V and 5 bases from J; junction bases left unmatched: 4. Germline values: CDR1 GTSNPN, CDR2 SVGIG (reference sequence). The CDR3 consists of 13 residues.

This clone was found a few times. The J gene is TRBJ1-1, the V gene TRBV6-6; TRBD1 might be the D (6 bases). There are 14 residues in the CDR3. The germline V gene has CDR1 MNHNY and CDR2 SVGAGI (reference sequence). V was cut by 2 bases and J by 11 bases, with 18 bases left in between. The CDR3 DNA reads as TGTGCCAGCAGTTACGGAGACAGGCGCTTGACGGCTTTCTTT. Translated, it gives CASSYGDRRLTAFF.

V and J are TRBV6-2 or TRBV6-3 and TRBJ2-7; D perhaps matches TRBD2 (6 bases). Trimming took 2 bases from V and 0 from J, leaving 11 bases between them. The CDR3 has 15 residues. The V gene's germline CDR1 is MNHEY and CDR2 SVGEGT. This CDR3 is CASSYPGETSYEQYF. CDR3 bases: TGTGCCAGCAGTTACCCGGGGGAGACCTCCTACGAGCAGTACTTC.

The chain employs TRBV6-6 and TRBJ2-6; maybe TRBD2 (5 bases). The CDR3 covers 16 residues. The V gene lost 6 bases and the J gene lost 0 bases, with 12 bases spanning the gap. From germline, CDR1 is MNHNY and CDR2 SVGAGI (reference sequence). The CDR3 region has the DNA TGTGCCAGCAGGATGGACGGACTCTCTGGGGCCAACGTCCTGACTTTC. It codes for CASRMDGLSGANVLTF.

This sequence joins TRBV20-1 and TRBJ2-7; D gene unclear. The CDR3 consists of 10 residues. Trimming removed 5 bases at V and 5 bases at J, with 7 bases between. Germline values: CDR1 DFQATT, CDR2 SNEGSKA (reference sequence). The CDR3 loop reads CSALINEQYF. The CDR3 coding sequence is TGCAGTGCTCTAATAAACGAGCAGTACTTC.

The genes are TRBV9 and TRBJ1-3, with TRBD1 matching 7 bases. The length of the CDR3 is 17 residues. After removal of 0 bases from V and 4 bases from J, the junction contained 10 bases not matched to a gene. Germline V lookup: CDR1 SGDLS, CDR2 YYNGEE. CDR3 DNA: TGTGCCAGCAGCGTAGACGAGAGGGGGCAGGCAGGAAACACCATATATTTT. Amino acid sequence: CASSVDERGQAGNTIYF.

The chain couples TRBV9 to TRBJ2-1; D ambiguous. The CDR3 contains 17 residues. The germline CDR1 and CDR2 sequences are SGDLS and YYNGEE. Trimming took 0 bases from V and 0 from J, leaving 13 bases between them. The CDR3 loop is CASSVVAGLSSYNEQFF. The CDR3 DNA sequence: TGTGCCAGCAGCGTAGTAGCTGGTTTGAGCTCCTACAATGAGCAGTTCTTC. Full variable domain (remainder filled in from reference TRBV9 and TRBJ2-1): DSGVTQTPKHLITATGQRVTLRCSPRSGDLSVYWYQQSLDQGLQFLIQYYNGEERAKGNILERFSAQQFPDLHSELNLSSLELGDSALYFCASSVVAGLSSYNEQFFGPGTRLTVL.

DNA for the CDR3: TGTGCCAGTAGCCTACTAGCGGGAGGGGGAAATGAGCAGTTCTTC. Translation: CASSLLAGGGNEQFF. The chain employs TRBV19 and TRBJ2-1, with 13 nucleotides matching TRBD2. Germline CDR1 LNHDA, CDR2 SQIVND (reference sequence). V shed 6 bases and J 7 bases; nucleotides not matched to a gene: 6. The CDR3 totals 15 residues.

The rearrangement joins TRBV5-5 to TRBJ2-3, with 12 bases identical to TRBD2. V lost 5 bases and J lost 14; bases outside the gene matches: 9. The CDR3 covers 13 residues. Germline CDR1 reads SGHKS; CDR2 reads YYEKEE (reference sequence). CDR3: CASRQTLAGGVYF. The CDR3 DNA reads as TGTGCCAGCAGGCAAACCCTAGCGGGAGGGGTGTATTTT.

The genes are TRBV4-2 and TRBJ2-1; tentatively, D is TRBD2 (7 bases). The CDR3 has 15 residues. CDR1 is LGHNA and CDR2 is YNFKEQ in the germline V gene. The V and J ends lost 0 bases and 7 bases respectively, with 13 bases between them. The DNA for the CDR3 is TGTGCCAGCAGCCAAGATCCCGGGGGGCGGAATGAGCAGTTCTTC. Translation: CASSQDPGGRNEQFF.